The 31 T cell receptor beta chains below come from one sample, sequenced in a study of T cell responses to AZD1222 COVID-19 vaccine. Clones were sequenced by immunoSEQ multiplex PCR, and TCRdb holds only the in-frame ones, with some missing. Of under 150,000 clones in the sample, approximately 90% were seen once. The sample here was peripheral blood, taken on day 0 of AZD1222 vaccination. Source of these receptors: an adult in good health.

V usage is TRBV30 and J usage is TRBJ1-1; D perhaps matches TRBD1 (5 bases). Germline values: CDR1 GTSNPN, CDR2 SVGIG (reference sequence). The V gene lost 1 base and the J gene lost 5 bases, with 11 bases spanning the gap. This CDR3 has 13 residues. DNA of the CDR3: TGTGCCTGGAGTGGGGACCACGAGACTGAAGCTTTCTTT. This gives the protein CAWSGDHETEAFF.

The rearrangement links TRBV11-2 to TRBJ2-7; TRBD1 agrees at 8 bases. CDR1 is SGHAT and CDR2 is FQNNGV in the germline V gene. J lost 6 bases, V lost 5 bases, and 6 bases had no gene match. The CDR3 covers 13 residues. As DNA, the CDR3 is TGTGCCAGCAGCCTCAGACAGGGGACCGAGCAGTACTTC. Translation: CASSLRQGTEQYF.

The chain joins TRBV7-6 to TRBJ2-2; D unresolved. The CDR3 is 14 residues long. Deletions cut 2 bases from V and 7 bases from J, with 11 bases between. Germline V gene sequence: CDR1 SGHVS, CDR2 FNYEAQ. The CDR3 bases are TGTGCCAGCAGCTTATCAAATCCCGGCGGGGAGCTGTTTTTT. Amino acid sequence: CASSLSNPGGELFF.

The chain carries TRBV9 and TRBJ2-2; D unclear. Germline lookup yields CDR1 SGDLS and CDR2 YYNGEE. Trimming removed 7 bases at V and 4 bases at J, with 11 bases between. The CDR3 is 13 residues long. The CDR3 reads CASLNMGTGELFF. CDR3 sequence (DNA): TGTGCCAGCCTCAATATGGGCACCGGGGAGCTGTTTTTT.

This chain joins TRBV14 and TRBJ1-2; 7 bases match TRBD1. The CDR3 covers 14 residues. Germline trimming cut 2 bases from V and 2 bases from J; bases unmatched to any gene: 2. Per the germline V gene, CDR1 is SGHDN and CDR2 is FVKESK. The CDR3 coding sequence is TGTGCCAGCAGCCAACCGGGACAGAACTATGGCTACACCTTC. Amino acid sequence: CASSQPGQNYGYTF.

The rearrangement uses TRBV7-2 and TRBJ1-1; D not certain. Trimming stripped 5 bases from V and 0 bases from J, with 10 bases between. This CDR3 spans 14 amino acids. CDR1 is SGHTA, CDR2 FQGNSA, per germline. CDR3 nucleotides: TGTGCCAGCAGCCCCCAGCGAATGAACACTGAAGCTTTCTTT. Its translation is CASSPQRMNTEAFF.

The CDR3 DNA is TGTGCCAGCAGCGTAGGAGGAGCGCGTACTTCTTCCTATGGCTACACCTTC. Protein product: CASSVGGARTSSYGYTF. V is TRBV9 and J is TRBJ1-2, with D hard to call. The CDR3 contains 17 residues. V gave up 0 bases and J gave up 4 bases, with 19 bases separating them. CDR1 is SGDLS and CDR2 is YYNGEE in the germline V gene.

The gene calls are TRBV5-1 and TRBJ1-6, with a possible D match to TRBD1 (6 bases). The germline V and J ends were trimmed by 4 bases and 14 bases, with 22 bases remaining between them. The CDR3 covers 15 residues. The germline CDR1 and CDR2 sequences are SGHRS and YFSETQ. The DNA of the CDR3 is TGCGCCAGCAGCCCAAAGACAGGCCCTGGGGGGGCCCTCCACTTT. Its protein is CASSPKTGPGGALHF.

The chain is built from TRBV5-1 and TRBJ1-3; D is uncertain. The CDR3 is made up of 14 amino acids. Germline V lookup: CDR1 SGHRS, CDR2 YFSETQ. Trimming pared 1 base from V and 0 bases from J, leaving 5 bases between. The CDR3 loop reads CASSLTVSGNTIYF. The CDR3, as DNA: TGCGCCAGCAGCTTGACAGTCTCTGGAAACACCATATATTTT.

This chain uses TRBV5-6 with TRBJ1-2; 8 nucleotides match TRBD1. CDR1 is SGHDT and CDR2 is YYEEEE in the germline V gene. The junction had 7 bases not matched to a gene; V was cut back by 0 bases and J by 3 bases. The CDR3 runs 16 residues. In nucleotides, the CDR3 is TGTGCCAGCAGCTTGGATCTCAGGGGGCAATACTATGGCTACACCTTC. It specifies CASSLDLRGQYYGYTF. The full variable domain, completed using reference TRBV5-6 and TRBJ1-2, is DAGVTQSPTHLIKTRGQQVTLRCSPKSGHDTVSWYQQALGQGPQFIFQYYEEEERQRGNFPDRFSGHQFPNYSSELNVNALLLGDSALYLCASSLDLRGQYYGYTFGSGTRLTVV.

V and J are TRBV5-5 and TRBJ2-5, with D maybe TRBD2 (6 bases). Germline assignment: CDR1 SGHKS and CDR2 YYEKEE (reference sequence). The CDR3 is 15 amino acids. V was shortened by 4 bases and J by 2 bases, with 15 bases between the two germline ends. In nucleotides, the CDR3 is TGTGCCAGCAGCCCCCGGGACTTTACTCAAGAGACCCAGTACTTC. Translated, it gives CASSPRDFTQETQYF.

The chain joins TRBV5-4 to TRBJ1-5, with 8 bases that match TRBD1. Germline V lookup: CDR1 SGHNT, CDR2 YYREEE (reference sequence). The CDR3 is 13 residues long. Trimming cost V 4 bases and J 5 bases; bases outside gene matches: 2. The CDR3 sequence: CASSPGQDQPQHF. For the CDR3, the DNA is TGTGCCAGCAGCCCGGGACAGGATCAGCCCCAGCATTTT.

The chain couples TRBV15 to TRBJ2-2; 7 nucleotides line up with TRBD2. Germline V lookup: CDR1 LNHNV, CDR2 YYDKDF (reference sequence). J lost 8 bases, V lost 1 base, and 13 bases had no gene match. This CDR3 spans 17 amino acids. CDR3 region: CATSRGGVLSGGGELFF. For the CDR3, the DNA is TGTGCCACCAGCAGAGGAGGAGTTCTGTCGGGGGGAGGGGAGCTGTTTTTT.

The chain uses TRBV5-1 and TRBJ1-1; the D is unclear. The CDR3 runs to 15 residues. V gave up 0 bases and J gave up 0 bases, with 9 bases separating them. From germline, CDR1 is SGHRS and CDR2 YFSETQ. CDR3 amino acids: CASSLGRAMNTEAFF. As DNA, the CDR3 is TGCGCCAGCAGCTTGGGTAGGGCGATGAACACTGAAGCTTTCTTT.

The chain recombines TRBV7-9 with TRBJ1-1; D ambiguous. CDR1 is SEHNR, CDR2 FQNEAQ, per germline (reference sequence). The CDR3 totals 16 residues. The V and J ends lost 0 bases and 2 bases respectively, with 13 bases between them. The CDR3 protein is CASSLARPGDNTEAFF. As DNA, the CDR3 is TGTGCCAGCAGCTTAGCGCGTCCAGGAGACAACACTGAAGCTTTCTTT. The variable domain in full, with the rest retrieved from reference TRBV7-9 and TRBJ1-1, is DTGVSQNPRHKITKRGQNVTFRCDPISEHNRLYWYRQTLGQGPEFLTYFQNEAQLEKSRLLSDRFSAERPKGSFSTLEIQRTEQGDSAMYLCASSLARPGDNTEAFFGQGTRLTVV.

The CDR3 DNA follows: TGTGCCAGCAGGGATTGGTATGGCTACACCTTC. Its protein product is CASRDWYGYTF. The gene calls are TRBV2 and TRBJ1-2, with unresolved D. This CDR3 has 11 residues. Germline V gene data show CDR1 as SNHLY and CDR2 as FYNNEI. The V and J ends lost 6 bases and 5 bases respectively, with 7 bases between them.

This clone was counted once. The chain recombines TRBV7-2 with TRBJ2-7; D may match TRBD1 or TRBD2 (5 bases each). V lost 5 bases, J lost 7 bases, and 27 bases lay in between. The CDR3 loop spans 17 amino acids. Germline CDR1 and CDR2: SGHTA and FQGNSA. The CDR3, as DNA: TGTGCCAGCAGCCCCTCCGGTTCAGGAGGCGGGTGGGGGGAGCAGTACTTC. Its translation: CASSPSGSGGGWGEQYF.

The genes are TRBV2 and TRBJ1-2; 8 nucleotides match TRBD1. CDR1 SNHLY and CDR2 FYNNEI come from the germline V gene. The V segment lost 5 bases and the J segment 4 bases; nucleotides outside the gene matches: 3. This CDR3 has 13 residues. CDR3 loop: CASSTGTGYGYTF. DNA for the CDR3: TGTGCCAGCAGTACTGGGACAGGCTATGGCTACACCTTC.

The rearrangement uses TRBV28 and TRBJ1-6, with TRBD1 identical over 9 bases. Germline V gene data show CDR1 as MDHEN and CDR2 as SYDVKM. CDR3 length: 15 amino acids. The trim removed 6 bases at V and 10 bases at J, leaving 10 bases unmatched. The CDR3 DNA follows: TGTGCCAGCAGCTCGCTCGGGACAGGGCTATCACCCCTCCACTTT. As protein: CASSSLGTGLSPLHF.

V usage is TRBV5-6 and J usage is TRBJ2-1, with D uncertain. Germline loops: CDR1 SGHDT, CDR2 YYEEEE. The CDR3 extends over 14 amino acids. V lost 3 bases and J 7 bases, leaving 14 bases between the germline ends. CDR3 loop: CASSSLSSKNEQFF. In DNA form, the CDR3 reads TGTGCCAGCAGCTCACTTTCGTCAAAAAATGAGCAGTTCTTC.

The V and J genes are TRBV3-1 (or the pseudogene TRBV3-2) and TRBJ2-4; D possibly corresponds to TRBD1 (6 bases). V lost 5 bases, J lost 1 base, and 15 bases lay in between. Germline V gene sequence: CDR1 LGHDT, CDR2 YNNKEL (reference sequence). This CDR3 has 16 residues. This chain's CDR3 is CASSAGPQGAKNIQYF. As DNA, the CDR3 is TGTGCCAGCAGCGCCGGACCCCAGGGGGCCAAAAACATTCAGTACTTC.

The chain recombines TRBV6-5 with TRBJ1-5, with 7 bases matching TRBD1. The V gene's germline CDR1 is MNHEY and CDR2 SVGAGI. The V gene end was trimmed by 5 bases and the J gene end by 6 bases; junction bases not matched to a gene: 10. This CDR3 spans 15 amino acids. CDR3 sequence: CASSRTGTAGQPQHF. The CDR3 DNA follows: TGTGCCAGCAGTCGCACCGGGACAGCGGGTCAGCCCCAGCATTTT.

The J gene is TRBJ2-3, the V gene TRBV5-1; D is unresolved. CDR1 and CDR2 (germline): SGHRS, YFSETQ. V lost 0 bases and J 5 bases, leaving 4 bases between the germline ends. There are 12 residues in the CDR3. DNA of the CDR3: TGCGCCAGCAGCTTGGCCGTAGATACGCAGTATTTT. As protein: CASSLAVDTQYF.

The chain is built from TRBV24-1 and TRBJ2-1; D uncertain. The CDR3 has 14 amino acids. In germline, CDR1 is KGHDR, CDR2 SFDVKD. The V and J ends lost 3 bases and 5 bases respectively, with 10 bases between them. CDR3: CATSDPPPDNEQFF. CDR3 coding DNA: TGTGCCACCAGTGATCCCCCCCCGGACAATGAGCAGTTCTTC.

The chain combines TRBV13 with TRBJ1-3; 9 positions agree with TRBD1. J lost 4 bases, V lost 5 bases, and 6 bases had no gene match. The CDR3 is 15 amino acids. Germline V gives CDR1 PRHDT, CDR2 FYEKMQ (reference sequence). The CDR3 sequence: CASSRPGQGGNTIYF. Written as DNA, the CDR3 is TGTGCCAGCAGCCGCCCGGGACAGGGAGGAAACACCATATATTTT.

J is TRBJ1-1 and V is TRBV6-5, with D perhaps matching TRBD1 (5 bases). Germline V gene lookup returns CDR1 MNHEY and CDR2 SVGAGI. Trimming cost V 8 bases and J 6 bases, with 13 bases left between them. There are 12 residues in the CDR3. CDR3 DNA: TGTGCCAGCGCAGGGTGGGGTCCTGAAGCTTTCTTT. It codes for CASAGWGPEAFF.

This chain connects TRBV11-2 to TRBJ2-7; D remains unclear. V was cut by 0 bases and J by 6 bases, with 9 bases left in between. The CDR3 contains 13 residues. Germline V gene lookup returns CDR1 SGHAT and CDR2 FQNNGV. The CDR3 loop reads CASSLDRSAEQYF. The CDR3 region has the DNA TGTGCCAGCAGCTTAGATCGTTCGGCCGAGCAGTACTTC. The variable domain in full, with the rest retrieved from reference TRBV11-2 and TRBJ2-7, is EAGVAQSPRYKIIEKRQSVAFWCNPISGHATLYWYQQILGQGPKLLIQFQNNGVVDDSQLPKDRFSAERLKGVDSTLKIQPAKLEDSAVYLCASSLDRSAEQYFGPGTRLTVT.

This clone was seen just once. This sequence joins TRBV11-2 and TRBJ2-1, with TRBD1 identical over 9 bases. V lost 6 bases to trimming and J lost 10 bases; unmatched junction nucleotides: 13. CDR3 length equals 15 residues. The V gene's germline CDR1 is SGHAT and CDR2 FQNNGV. The CDR3 sequence: CASSRTGQGIYEQFF. The CDR3 region has the DNA TGTGCCAGCAGTCGTACTGGACAGGGGATCTACGAGCAGTTCTTC.

This sequence joins TRBV3-1 (or the pseudogene TRBV3-2) and TRBJ2-2; D is unresolved. V was trimmed by 5 bases and J by 4 bases, leaving 14 bases between them. Germline lookup yields CDR1 LGHDT and CDR2 YNNKEL (reference sequence). This CDR3 contains 15 residues. CDR3 nucleotide sequence: TGTGCCAGCAGCACCCGCTACCCTGCCACCGGGGAGCTGTTTTTT. Its protein product is CASSTRYPATGELFF.

The chain joins TRBV19 to TRBJ1-6; D not resolved. CDR1 LNHDA and CDR2 SQIVND come from the germline V gene (reference sequence). V was shortened by 7 bases and J by 10 bases, with 17 bases between the two germline ends. The CDR3 contains 14 residues. The CDR3 nucleotides read TGTGCCAGTACCCTCGGGCAGATGGGCTCACCCCTCCACTTT. Amino acids: CASTLGQMGSPLHF.

This clone appeared once. The rearrangement links TRBV10-3 to TRBJ2-7; a weak D match, TRBD2 (5 bases). The V gene lost 5 bases and the J gene lost 6 bases, with 11 bases spanning the gap. This CDR3 contains 12 residues. Germline lookup yields CDR1 ENHRY and CDR2 SYGVKD. CDR3 in amino acids: CAISQGGGEQYF. The CDR3 DNA is TGTGCCATCAGTCAAGGAGGCGGCGAGCAGTACTTC.